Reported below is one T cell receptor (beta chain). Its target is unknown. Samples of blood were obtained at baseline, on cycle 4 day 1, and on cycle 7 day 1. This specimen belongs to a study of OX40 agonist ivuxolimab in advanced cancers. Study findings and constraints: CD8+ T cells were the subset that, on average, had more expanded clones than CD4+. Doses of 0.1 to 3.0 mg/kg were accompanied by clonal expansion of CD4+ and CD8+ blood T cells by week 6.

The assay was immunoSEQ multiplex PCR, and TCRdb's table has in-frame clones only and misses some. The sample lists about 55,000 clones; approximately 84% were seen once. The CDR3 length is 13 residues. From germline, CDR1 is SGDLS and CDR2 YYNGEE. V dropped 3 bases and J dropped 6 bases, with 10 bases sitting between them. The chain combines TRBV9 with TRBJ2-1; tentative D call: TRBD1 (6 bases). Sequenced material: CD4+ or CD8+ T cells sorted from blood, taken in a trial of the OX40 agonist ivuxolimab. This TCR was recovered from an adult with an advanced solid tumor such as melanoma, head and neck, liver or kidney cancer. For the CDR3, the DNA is TGTGCCAGCAGCGGGTACAGGGCCAATGAGCAGTTCTTC. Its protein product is CASSGYRANEQFF.